Following are 8 T cell receptor beta chains from one sample sequenced in a study of T-cell reconstitution after alpha-beta-depleted transplantation in children (dated by TCRdb to 2016 to 2018). Libraries were constructed by PCR. Data came from an Illumina HiSeq 2500. Molecular barcoding was employed in the preparation of TCR libraries, with unique molecular identifiers being used to normalize TCRbeta repertoire quantification. Through fastp at Q25 and MiXCR, TCRdb rebuilt clones from the public reads, retaining in-frame beta chains. Entries are consolidated by CDR3 protein sequence, retaining the most common genes and DNA. This sample has fewer than 1 million distinct CDR3 sequences in its table, and around 15% of those were observed once. Roughly 5% of the sample is taken by the ten largest. The treatment or condition label on this specimen signifies: allogeneic hematopoietic cell transplantation with graft depleted of TCRalphabeta T cells and CD19 B cells.

The input for sequencing was PBMCs, mostly from graft donor cells, taken 360 days after TCRalphabeta/CD19-depleted stem cell transplant. These receptors all stem from a male patient under 18 who had a stem cell transplant for acute lymphoblastic leukemia, so the T cells may come from the graft donor.

This clonotype was counted a few times. V is TRBV12-3 or TRBV12-4 and J is TRBJ2-7; tentative D call: TRBD2 (7 bases). This CDR3 comprises 14 residues. V lost 0 bases, J lost 6 bases, and 12 bases lay in between. CDR3 bases: TGTGCCAGCAGTTTAGCCGCGGCGGGGGCCGAGCAGTACTTC. Translating gives CASSLAAAGAEQYF.

Only a few counts were recorded for this clonotype. The chain carries TRBV25-1 and TRBJ1-2; TRBD1 might be the D (6 bases). Germline values: CDR1 MGHDK, CDR2 SYGVNS. This CDR3 contains 15 residues. V lost 3 bases and J 7 bases, leaving 18 bases between the germline ends. The CDR3 DNA is TGTGCCAGCAGTGACCCCGCTACAGGGTTCGGTGGCTACACCTTC. It encodes CASSDPATGFGGYTF.

Note on this clonotype: The junction does not match germline at one end; this may be a read error. The CDR3 DNA reads as TGTGCCAGCAGAACCGGGACAGGGGAGAGGGTTTTT. Protein sequence: CASRTGTGERVF. J is TRBJ1-5 and V is TRBV6-1; TRBD1 matches at 10 bases. Germline values: CDR1 MNHNS, CDR2 SASEGT. The CDR3 runs 12 residues.

The chain carries TRBV18 and TRBJ2-5; the match to TRBD1 covers 9 bases. Unmatched junction bases numbered 4, after V lost 3 bases and J lost 5 bases. The CDR3 runs to 14 residues. CDR1 and CDR2 from the germline V gene are KGHSH and LQKENI. CDR3 sequence reads: CASSPYDRGETQYF. The CDR3 region has the DNA TGTGCCAGCTCACCTTATGACAGGGGGGAGACCCAGTACTTC.

The V and J genes are TRBV11-2 and TRBJ1-2; 7 bases fit TRBD1. V dropped 4 bases and J dropped 4; count of bases not matched to a gene: 9. The CDR3 sequence is 15 residues long. Per the germline V gene, CDR1 is SGHAT and CDR2 is FQNNGV. CDR3 sequence (DNA): TGTGCCAGCAGCTGGGAGGGGGCTGGTGGCTATGGCTACACCTTC. Protein: CASSWEGAGGYGYTF.

V and J are TRBV27 and TRBJ1-1; 9 positions agree with TRBD1. This CDR3 region has 15 residues. Germline V gene sequence: CDR1 MNHEY, CDR2 SMNVEV (reference sequence). V was clipped by 4 bases and J by 1 base; unmatched bases: 4. The CDR3 here is CASSWGGQGNTEAFF. The CDR3 region has the DNA TGTGCCAGCAGTTGGGGGGGACAGGGGAACACTGAAGCTTTCTTT.

There are a few counts of this clonotype. The chain is built from TRBV4-1 and TRBJ2-1; D is unresolved. Germline CDR1 is MGHRA and CDR2 is YSYEKL. CDR3 size: 15 residues. V shed 1 base and J shed 2 bases, with 9 bases lying between them. The CDR3, as DNA: TGCGCCAGCAGCCAAGGTGGCAAGGCCTACAATGAGCAGTTCTTC. Residues: CASSQGGKAYNEQFF.

On this clonotype: The CDR3 does not end in the conserved phenylalanine or tryptophan, so this is likely a read error. This chain uses TRBV6-5 with TRBJ1-2; 7 nucleotides line up with TRBD1. From germline, CDR1 is MNHEY and CDR2 SVGAGI. This CDR3 contains 15 residues. V shed 0 bases, J shed 6 bases, and the junction held 7 bases outside the gene matches. The CDR3 protein is CASSYSGTEADGYTS. For the CDR3, the DNA is TGTGCCAGCAGTTACTCGGGGACAGAGGCGGATGGCTACACCTCC.